The T cell receptor beta chain described here comes from a study of cytomegalovirus exposure and HLA in healthy donors. Researchers ran the PCR with 60 Vbeta and 13 Jbeta primers. Only in-frame clones appear in the TCRdb table, and some are missing; sequencing was by immunoSEQ multiplex PCR. The table lists roughly 120,000 clones, nearly 65% of them singletons. On this clone itself: The junction departs from the called germline gene at one end, perhaps through a read error.

The V gene's germline CDR1 is SSHAT and CDR2 FNYEAQ (reference sequence). This CDR3 is 14 amino acids long. J is TRBJ2-2 and V is TRBV7-7; no firm D call. Source material: PBMCs. This receptor was obtained from a man aged 40-55 years in good health and CMV-seropositive. The CDR3 protein is CASSLNFSPGELFF. In nucleotides, the CDR3 is TGTGCTAGCAGCTTAAATTTTTCTCCCGGGGAGCTGTTTTTT.